This T cell receptor (beta chain) was captured in a study of blood T cell repertoires in COVID-19. Assay: immunoSEQ multiplex PCR; the TCRdb copy retains only in-frame clones and omits some. The data hold 220,000 or so clones, with around 84% observed a single time. The CDR3 is 16 amino acids. CDR1 is WSHSY and CDR2 is SAAADI in the germline V gene. V lost 11 bases to trimming and J lost 0 bases; unmatched junction nucleotides: 12. The source material was peripheral blood. The receptor comes from a woman aged 55-69 years who had recovered from COVID-19. This chain connects TRBV10-2 to TRBJ2-2; TRBD1 agrees at 7 bases. The CDR3: CAAFQTGRTNTGELFF. CDR3 DNA sequence: TGCGCCGCATTTCAGACAGGGAGAACGAACACCGGGGAGCTGTTTTTT.